This T cell receptor beta chain was sequenced during a study of T cell repertoires in cytomegalovirus infection. Overall study: Public TCR beta signature analysis indicated the presence of both CMV infection and matching HLA type.

Study-wide findings and caveats: Clonotypes of TCR beta that were HLA-C-restricted and CMV-specific dominated the ex vivo response.

TCRdb called the reads again in MiXCR, with one record for every CDR3 protein. This repertoire shows about 530,000 distinct CDR3 sequences, more than 25% found once; its top ten account for 13%. Trimming at V came to 3 bases and at J to 5 bases, leaving 4 bases not matched to a gene. Germline loops: CDR1 SGHVS, CDR2 FNYEAQ. The CDR3 has 15 amino acids. In this sample, this clonotype turned up many times. Its target is not known. Sequencing was performed on PBMCs. The chain couples TRBV7-6 to TRBJ2-1; 10 bases align to TRBD1. The TCR comes from a human donor in good health (CMV status not recorded). Some clones in this sample may be carry-over from other donors' samples. CDR3 bases: TGTGCCAGCAGCTTGACAGGGGGCCGGGACAATGAGCAGTTCTTC. Its protein is CASSLTGGRDNEQFF. The full variable domain, its missing parts supplied by reference TRBV7-6 and TRBJ2-1, is GAGVSQSPRYKVTKRGQDVALRCDPISGHVSLYWYRQALGQGPEFLTYFNYEAQQDKSGLPNDRFSAERPEGSISTLTIQRTEQRDSAMYRCASSLTGGRDNEQFFGPGTRLTVL.